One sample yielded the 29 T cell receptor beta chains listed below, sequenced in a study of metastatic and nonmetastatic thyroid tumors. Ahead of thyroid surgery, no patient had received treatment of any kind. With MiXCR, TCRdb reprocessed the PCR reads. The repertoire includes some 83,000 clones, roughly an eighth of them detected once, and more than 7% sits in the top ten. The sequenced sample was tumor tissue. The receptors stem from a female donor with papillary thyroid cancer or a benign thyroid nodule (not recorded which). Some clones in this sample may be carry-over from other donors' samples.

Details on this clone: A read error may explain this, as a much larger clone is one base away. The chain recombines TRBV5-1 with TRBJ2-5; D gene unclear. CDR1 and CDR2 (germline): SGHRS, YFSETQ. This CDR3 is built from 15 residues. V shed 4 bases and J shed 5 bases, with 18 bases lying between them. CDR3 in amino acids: CASSTPWSAQETQYF. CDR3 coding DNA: TGCGCCAGCAGCACACCTTGGAGCGCCCAGGAGACCCAGTACTTC.

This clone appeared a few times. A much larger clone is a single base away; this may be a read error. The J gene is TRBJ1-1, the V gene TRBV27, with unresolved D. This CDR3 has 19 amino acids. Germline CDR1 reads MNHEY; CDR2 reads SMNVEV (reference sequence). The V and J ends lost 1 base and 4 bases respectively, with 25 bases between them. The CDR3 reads CASSLYPNVRTVPGTEAFF. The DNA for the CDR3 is TGTGCCAGCAGTTTATACCCCAACGTCCGGACGGTGCCAGGCACTGAAGCTTTCTTT.

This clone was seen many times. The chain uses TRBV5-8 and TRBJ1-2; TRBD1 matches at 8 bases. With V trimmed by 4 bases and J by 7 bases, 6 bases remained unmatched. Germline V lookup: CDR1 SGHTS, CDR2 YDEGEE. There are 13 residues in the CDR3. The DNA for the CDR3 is TGTGCCAGCAGCATGGACAGGGCGGTTGGCTACACCTTC. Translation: CASSMDRAVGYTF.

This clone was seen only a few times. As DNA, the CDR3 is TGTGCCAGCATCTCGACCACAGAGACCCAGTACTTC. Encoded protein: CASISTTETQYF. The chain combines TRBV7-9 with TRBJ2-5, with D uncertain. Looked up from germline, CDR1 is SEHNR and CDR2 is FQNEAQ (reference sequence). Trimming stripped 7 bases from V and 4 bases from J, with 10 bases between. This CDR3 is built from 12 residues.

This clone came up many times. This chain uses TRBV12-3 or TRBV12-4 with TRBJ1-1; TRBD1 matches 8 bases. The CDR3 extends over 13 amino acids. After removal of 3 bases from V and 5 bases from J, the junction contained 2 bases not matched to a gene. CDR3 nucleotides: TGTGCCAGCAGTTTCCAGGGGGCAACTGAAGCTTTCTTT. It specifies CASSFQGATEAFF.

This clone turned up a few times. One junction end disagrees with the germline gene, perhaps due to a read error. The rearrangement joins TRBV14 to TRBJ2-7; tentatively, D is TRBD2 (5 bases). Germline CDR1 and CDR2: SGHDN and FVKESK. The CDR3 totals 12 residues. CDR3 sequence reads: CASIQRGYEQYF. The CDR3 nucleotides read TGTGCCAGCATCCAACGGGGATACGAGCAGTACTTC.

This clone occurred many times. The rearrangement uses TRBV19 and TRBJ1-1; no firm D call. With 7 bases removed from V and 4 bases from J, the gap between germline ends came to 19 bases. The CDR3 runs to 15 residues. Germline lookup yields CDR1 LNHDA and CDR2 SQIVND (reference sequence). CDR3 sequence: CASNPGLSRSTEAFF. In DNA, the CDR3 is TGTGCCAGTAACCCTGGACTTAGCAGAAGCACTGAAGCTTTCTTT.

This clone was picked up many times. CDR3 DNA sequence: TGTGCCAGCAGTTTCTACAGGGGGGGAAACTATGGCTACACCTTC. Its protein product is CASSFYRGGNYGYTF. The gene calls are TRBV27 and TRBJ1-2, with 8 bases identical to TRBD1. Germline V CDR1 and CDR2: MNHEY, SMNVEV (reference sequence). V trimming: 3 bases; J trimming: 2 bases; junction bases outside the gene matches: 5. The CDR3 runs 15 residues.

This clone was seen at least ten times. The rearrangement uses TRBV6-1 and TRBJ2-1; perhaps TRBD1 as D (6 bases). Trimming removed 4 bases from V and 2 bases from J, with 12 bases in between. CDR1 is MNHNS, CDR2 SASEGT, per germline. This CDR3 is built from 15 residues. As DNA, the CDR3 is TGTGCCAGCAGTGTGGTGACAGGAGCCTACAATGAGCAGTTCTTC. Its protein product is CASSVVTGAYNEQFF.

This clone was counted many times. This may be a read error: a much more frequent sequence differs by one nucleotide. The CDR3 loop reads CSVPAGYNSPPHF. DNA of the CDR3: TGCAGTGTGCCGGCAGGCTATAATTCACCCCCCCACTTT. J is TRBJ1-6 and V is TRBV20-1; D uncertain. Germline V gene lookup returns CDR1 DFQATT and CDR2 SNEGSKA (reference sequence). This CDR3 is built from 13 residues.

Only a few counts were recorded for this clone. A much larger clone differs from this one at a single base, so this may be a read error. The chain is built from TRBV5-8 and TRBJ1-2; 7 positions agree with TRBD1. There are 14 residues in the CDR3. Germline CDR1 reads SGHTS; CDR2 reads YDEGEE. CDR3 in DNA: TGTGCCTGCAGCTTAGACAGGGCAGACTATGGCTACACCTTC. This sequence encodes CACSLDRADYGYTF.

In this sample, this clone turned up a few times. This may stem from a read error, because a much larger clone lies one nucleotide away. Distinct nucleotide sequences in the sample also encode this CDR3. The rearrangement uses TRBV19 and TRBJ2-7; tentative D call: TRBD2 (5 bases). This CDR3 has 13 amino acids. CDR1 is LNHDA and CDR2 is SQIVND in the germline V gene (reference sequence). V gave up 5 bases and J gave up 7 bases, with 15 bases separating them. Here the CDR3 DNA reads TGTGCCAGTAGTCGATCCAGCGGACCGGAGCAGTACTTC. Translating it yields CASSRSSGPEQYF.

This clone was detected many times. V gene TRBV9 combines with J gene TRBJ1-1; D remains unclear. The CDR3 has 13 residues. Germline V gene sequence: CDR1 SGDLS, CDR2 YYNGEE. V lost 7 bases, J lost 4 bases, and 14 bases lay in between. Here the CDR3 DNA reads TGTGCCAGCTCATCTACCCCCAGCACTGAAGCTTTCTTT. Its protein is CASSSTPSTEAFF.

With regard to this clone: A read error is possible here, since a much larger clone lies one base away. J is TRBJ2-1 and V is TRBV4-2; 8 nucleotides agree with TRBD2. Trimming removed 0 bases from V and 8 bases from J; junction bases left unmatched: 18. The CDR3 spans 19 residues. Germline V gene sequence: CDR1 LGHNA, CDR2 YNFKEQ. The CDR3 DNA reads TGTGCCAGCAGCCAAGATCTAACCGTCGCGGGGGGCCCTAAGTATGAGCAGTTCTTC. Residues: CASSQDLTVAGGPKYEQFF.

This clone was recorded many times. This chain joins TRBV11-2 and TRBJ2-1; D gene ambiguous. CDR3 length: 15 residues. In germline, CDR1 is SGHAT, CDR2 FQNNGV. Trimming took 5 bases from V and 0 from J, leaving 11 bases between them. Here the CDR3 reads CASSQGASSYNEQFF. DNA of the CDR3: TGTGCCAGCAGCCAAGGCGCGAGCTCCTACAATGAGCAGTTCTTC.

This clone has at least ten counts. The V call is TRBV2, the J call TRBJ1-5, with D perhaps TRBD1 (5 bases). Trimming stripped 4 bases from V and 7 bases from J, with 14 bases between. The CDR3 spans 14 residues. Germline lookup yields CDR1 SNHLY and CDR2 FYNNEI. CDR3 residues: CASSGSGLGQPQHF. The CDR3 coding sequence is TGTGCCAGCAGTGGTTCAGGGCTGGGGCAGCCCCAGCATTTT.

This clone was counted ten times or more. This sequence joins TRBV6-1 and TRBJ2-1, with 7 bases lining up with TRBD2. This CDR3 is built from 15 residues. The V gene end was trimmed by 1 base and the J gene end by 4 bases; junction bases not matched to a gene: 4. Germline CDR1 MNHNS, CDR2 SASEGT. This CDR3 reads CASSEDPAGYNEQFF. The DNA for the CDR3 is TGTGCCAGCAGTGAAGACCCAGCGGGATACAATGAGCAGTTCTTC.

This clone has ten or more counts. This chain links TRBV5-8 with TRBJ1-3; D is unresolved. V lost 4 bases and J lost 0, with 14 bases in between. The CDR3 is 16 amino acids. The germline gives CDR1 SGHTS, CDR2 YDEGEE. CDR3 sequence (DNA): TGTGCCAGCAGCCCGACCAATAGAGGCTCTGGAAACACCATATATTTT. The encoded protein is CASSPTNRGSGNTIYF.

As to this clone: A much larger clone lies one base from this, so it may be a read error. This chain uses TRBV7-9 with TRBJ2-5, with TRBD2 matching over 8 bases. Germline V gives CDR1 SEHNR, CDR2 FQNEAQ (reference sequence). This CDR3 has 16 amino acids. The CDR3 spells CASSLGLVAGMENQYF. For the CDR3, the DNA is TGTGCCAGCAGCTTAGGATTAGTAGCGGGAATGGAGAACCAGTACTTC.

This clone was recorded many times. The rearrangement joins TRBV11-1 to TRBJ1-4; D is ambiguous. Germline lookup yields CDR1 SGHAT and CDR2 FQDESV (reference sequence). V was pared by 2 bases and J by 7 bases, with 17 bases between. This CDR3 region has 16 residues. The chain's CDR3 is CASSLTSGSVFEKLFF. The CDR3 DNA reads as TGTGCCAGCAGCTTAACGTCCGGGAGTGTATTTGAAAAACTGTTTTTT.

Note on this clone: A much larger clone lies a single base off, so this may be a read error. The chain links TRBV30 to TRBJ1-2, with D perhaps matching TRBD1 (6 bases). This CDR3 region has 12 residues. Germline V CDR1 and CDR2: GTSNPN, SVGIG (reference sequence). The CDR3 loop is CARQGFGYGYTF. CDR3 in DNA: TGTGCACGCCAGGGGTTTGGCTATGGCTACACCTTC.

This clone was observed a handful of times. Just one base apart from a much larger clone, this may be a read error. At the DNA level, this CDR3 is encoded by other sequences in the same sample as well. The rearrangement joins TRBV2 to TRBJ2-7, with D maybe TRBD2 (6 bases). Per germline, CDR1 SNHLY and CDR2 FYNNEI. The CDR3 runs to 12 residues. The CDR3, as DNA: TGCGCCAGCAACTCCGGGACTCCAATTAAGAGCTTC. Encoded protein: CASNSGTPIKSF.

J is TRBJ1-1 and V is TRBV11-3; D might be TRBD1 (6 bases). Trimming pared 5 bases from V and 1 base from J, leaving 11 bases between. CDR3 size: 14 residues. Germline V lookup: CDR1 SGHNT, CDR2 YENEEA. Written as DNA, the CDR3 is TGTGCCAGCAGCCAGACAGGTGCGAACACTGAAGCTTTCTTT. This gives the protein CASSQTGANTEAFF.

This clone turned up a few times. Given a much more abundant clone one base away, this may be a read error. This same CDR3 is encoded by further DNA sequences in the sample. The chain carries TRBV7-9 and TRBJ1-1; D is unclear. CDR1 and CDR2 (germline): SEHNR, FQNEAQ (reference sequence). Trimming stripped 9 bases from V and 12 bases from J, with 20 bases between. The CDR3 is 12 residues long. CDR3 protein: CASSPTLGWPFF. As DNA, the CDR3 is TGTGCCAGTAGCCCGACGTTAGGTTGGCCTTTCTTT. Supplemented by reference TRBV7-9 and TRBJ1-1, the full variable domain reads DTGVSQNPRHKITKRGQNVTFRCDPISEHNRLYWYRQTLGQGPEFLTYFQNEAQLEKSRLLSDRFSAERPKGSFSTLEIQRTEQGDSAMYLCASSPTLGWPFFGQGTRLTVV.

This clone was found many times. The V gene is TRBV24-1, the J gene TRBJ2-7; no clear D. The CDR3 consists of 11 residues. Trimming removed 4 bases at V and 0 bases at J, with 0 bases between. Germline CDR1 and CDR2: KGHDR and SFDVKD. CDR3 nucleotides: TGTGCCACCAGTGACTCCTACGAGCAGTACTTC. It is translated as CATSDSYEQYF.

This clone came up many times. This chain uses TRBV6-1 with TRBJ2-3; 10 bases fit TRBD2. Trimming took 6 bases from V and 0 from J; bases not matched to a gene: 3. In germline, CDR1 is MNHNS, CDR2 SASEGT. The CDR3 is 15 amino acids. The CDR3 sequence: CASRTTSGSTDTQYF. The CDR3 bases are TGTGCCAGCAGAACGACTAGCGGGAGCACAGATACGCAGTATTTT.

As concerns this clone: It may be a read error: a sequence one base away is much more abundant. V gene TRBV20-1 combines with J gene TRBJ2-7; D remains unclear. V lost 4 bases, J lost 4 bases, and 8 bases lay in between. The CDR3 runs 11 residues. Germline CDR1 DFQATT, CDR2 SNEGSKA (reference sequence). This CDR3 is CSAIKEYEQYF. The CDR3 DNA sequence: TGCAGTGCTATAAAGGAATACGAGCAGTACTTC.

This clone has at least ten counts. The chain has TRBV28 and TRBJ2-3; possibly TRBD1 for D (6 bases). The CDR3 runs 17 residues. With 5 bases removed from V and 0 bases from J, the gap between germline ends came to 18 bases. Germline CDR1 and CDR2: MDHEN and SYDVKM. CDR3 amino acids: CASSLLIGGLSTDTQYF. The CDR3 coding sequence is TGTGCCAGCAGTCTCCTTATAGGGGGTCTCAGCACAGATACGCAGTATTTT.

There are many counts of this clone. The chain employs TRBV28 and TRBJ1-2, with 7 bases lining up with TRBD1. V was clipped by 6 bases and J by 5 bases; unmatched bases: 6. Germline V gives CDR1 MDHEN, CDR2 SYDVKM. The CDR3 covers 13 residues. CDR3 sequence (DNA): TGTGCCAGCAGCCGGGGACAGAAATATGGCTACACCTTC. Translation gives CASSRGQKYGYTF.